What follows is one T cell receptor (beta chain) and its context. Its antigen is unknown. There are 15 residues in the CDR3. The V segment lost 0 bases and the J segment 6 bases; nucleotides outside the gene matches: 0. Germline V gene sequence: CDR1 SGHTA, CDR2 FQGTGA. This sample is drawn from a study of cytomegalovirus exposure and HLA in healthy donors. PCR primers comprised 60 Vbeta and 13 Jbeta primers. In the original workflow: Later, an analysis found roughly 80 million unique TCR beta chains, and about 10 million of these were shared. TCRdb's copy holds only in-frame clones and misses some; the assay was immunoSEQ multiplex PCR. The V and J calls and clone size are taken from that table; D and trimming were inferred from the DNA. The sample lists more than 95,000 clones; less than 80% were seen once. Study results and limitations: The study assumed roughly uniform donor sequencing depth for presence/absence analyses. The productive fraction for most TCR beta V segments was about 90% or about 30% in an earlier analysis. Sequencing had likely introduced a cluster of highly shared sequence variants as an artifact.

The chain is built from TRBV7-3 and TRBJ2-7, with TRBD2 matching over 15 bases. What was sequenced was PBMCs. This clonotype was obtained from a woman aged 40 to 50 in good health and CMV-seropositive. This chain's CDR3 is CASSLTGLAGGEQYF. The CDR3 nucleotides read TGTGCCAGCAGCTTAACGGGACTAGCGGGAGGCGAGCAGTACTTC. Full variable domain (outside the CDR3, taken from reference TRBV7-3 and TRBJ2-7): GAGVSQTPSNKVTEKGKYVELRCDPISGHTALYWYRQSLGQGPEFLIYFQGTGAADDSGLPNDRFFAVRPEGSVSTLKIQRTERGDSAVYLCASSLTGLAGGEQYFGPGTRLTVT.